This entry lists 13 T cell receptor beta chains sequenced from one sample in a study of cytotoxic CD8 clonotypes in ibrutinib-treated CLL. Assay: immunoSEQ multiplex PCR; the TCRdb copy retains only in-frame clones and omits some. The data show more than 200,000 clones, with nearly 80% seen just once and more than 9.5% held by the top ten. The specimen comprised PBMCs, sampled after 12 months of ibrutinib treatment. The receptors were sampled from a human donor with chronic lymphocytic leukemia.

Here the CDR3 DNA reads TGTGCCAGCTCACTCAACGTGGCCGGGACAGGGAGCCCCTACGAGCAGTACTTC. Its protein product is CASSLNVAGTGSPYEQYF. This chain links TRBV18 with TRBJ2-7; 9 positions agree with TRBD1. This CDR3 has 18 amino acids. CDR1 KGHSH and CDR2 LQKENI come from the germline V gene. Trimming removed 4 bases from V and 2 bases from J; junction bases left unmatched: 15.

J is TRBJ2-1 and V is TRBV2, with TRBD2 as a possible D gene (5 bases). The germline V gene encodes CDR1 SNHLY and CDR2 FYNNEI. Trimming pared 3 bases from V and 0 bases from J, leaving 9 bases between. This CDR3 spans 15 amino acids. The CDR3 spells CASSEERNSYNEQFF. The CDR3 DNA follows: TGTGCCAGCAGTGAGGAGCGGAACTCCTACAATGAGCAGTTCTTC.

The V call is TRBV4-1, the J call TRBJ1-4; possibly TRBD1 for D (6 bases). V was clipped by 4 bases and J by 0 bases, with 9 bases between them. Germline CDR1 and CDR2: MGHRA and YSYEKL. The CDR3 runs 15 residues. The CDR3 protein is CASSPRQATNEKLFF. The DNA for the CDR3 is TGCGCCAGCAGCCCGAGACAGGCAACTAATGAAAAACTGTTTTTT.

The chain employs TRBV10-1 and TRBJ2-3, with no clear D. The germline CDR1 and CDR2 sequences are WNHNN and SYGVQD (reference sequence). The CDR3 length is 12 residues. V lost 4 bases and J lost 4, with 6 bases in between. The CDR3 is CASSGAPDTQYF. The CDR3 DNA reads TGCGCCAGCAGTGGTGCTCCAGATACGCAGTATTTT.

In DNA, the CDR3 is TGCGCCAGCAGGGACAGACCGACAAGTGACCCTGAGCAGTTCTTC. Translating gives CASRDRPTSDPEQFF. J is TRBJ2-1 and V is TRBV5-1; D possibly corresponds to TRBD1 (6 bases). The V end lost 5 bases, the J end lost 9 bases, and 21 bases lay between the germline ends. Germline CDR1 is SGHRS and CDR2 is YFSETQ. The CDR3 is made up of 15 amino acids.

This clone was seen just once. The rearrangement joins TRBV10-1 to TRBJ1-5; TRBD1 matches 7 bases. CDR1 is WNHNN, CDR2 SYGVQD, per germline (reference sequence). This CDR3 spans 14 amino acids. Unmatched junction bases numbered 7, after V lost 6 bases and J lost 5 bases. CDR3: CASSKDRFDQPQHF. CDR3 coding DNA: TGCGCCAGCAGCAAGGACAGGTTCGATCAGCCCCAGCATTTT.

The chain combines TRBV11-2 with TRBJ2-1, with TRBD1 matching 11 bases. V lost 5 bases to trimming and J lost 8 bases; unmatched junction nucleotides: 8. Germline V CDR1 and CDR2: SGHAT, FQNNGV. The CDR3 covers 15 residues. The CDR3 loop reads CASSRRTGGIYEQFF. In DNA, the CDR3 is TGTGCCAGCAGCCGCCGGACAGGGGGCATCTATGAGCAGTTCTTC.

The V call is TRBV11-2, the J call TRBJ2-3; D may be TRBD1 or TRBD2 (7 bases each). Looked up from germline, CDR1 is SGHAT and CDR2 is FQNNGV. This CDR3 contains 17 residues. The V gene lost 6 bases and the J gene lost 9 bases, with 28 bases spanning the gap. Here the CDR3 DNA reads TGTGCCAGCAGGCCCGGTTGGGCGGGGGCACTACAGGGGACGCAGTATTTT. Its translation: CASRPGWAGALQGTQYF.

The CDR3 DNA is TGTGCCAGCAGCTTAGCGGGCAGGGGGAACTATGGCTACACCTTC. Translating it yields CASSLAGRGNYGYTF. The rearrangement links TRBV11-2 to TRBJ1-2, with TRBD1 matching over 7 bases. V shed 1 base, J shed 2 bases, and the junction held 4 bases outside the gene matches. Germline V lookup: CDR1 SGHAT, CDR2 FQNNGV. The CDR3 loop spans 15 amino acids.

This clone has more than one count but fewer than ten. This chain uses TRBV18 with TRBJ2-5; D ambiguous. Germline V gene lookup returns CDR1 KGHSH and CDR2 LQKENI. CDR3 length: 13 residues. The ends were cut back, 3 bases at V and 5 bases at J, with 10 bases in the middle. The CDR3 DNA sequence: TGTGCCAGCTCACCTGGGGTGACGGAGACCCAGTACTTC. This translates into CASSPGVTETQYF.

The count of this clone is one. J is TRBJ2-3 and V is TRBV5-1, with D maybe TRBD1 (7 bases). CDR1 is SGHRS and CDR2 is YFSETQ in the germline V gene. The V end was cut by 4 bases, the J end by 1 base, with 16 bases between. This CDR3 comprises 16 residues. CDR3 amino acids: CASSPGVGTGTDTQYF. The DNA for the CDR3 is TGCGCCAGCAGCCCGGGGGTCGGGACAGGCACAGATACGCAGTATTTT.

This clone has at least ten counts. The chain carries TRBV25-1 and TRBJ2-1; D may be TRBD2 (6 bases). CDR3 length: 16 residues. CDR1 MGHDK and CDR2 SYGVNS come from the germline V gene. V lost 1 base and J 7 bases, leaving 17 bases between the germline ends. CDR3 sequence (DNA): TGTGCCAGCAGTGAATGGAGGGTGGGAACCATTAATGAGCAGTTCTTC. Its protein product is CASSEWRVGTINEQFF.

This clone was seen a single time. The chain links TRBV6-1 to TRBJ2-4; D not certain. The CDR3 length is 13 residues. V lost 6 bases and J 7 bases, leaving 13 bases between the germline ends. Germline loops: CDR1 MNHNS, CDR2 SASEGT. CDR3 DNA: TGTGCCAGCAGGACCCGGACCCTTAACATTCAGTACTTC. This codes for CASRTRTLNIQYF.